This T cell receptor beta chain was profiled in a study of shared clonotypes between healthy human individuals. This clone was seen only once. As yet, its antigen is unknown. This same CDR3 is encoded by further DNA sequences in the sample. Per the study methods: Owing to the provision of junction-only sequences devoid of quality scores by immunoSEQ, filtering differed. Measured with immunoSEQ multiplex PCR; TCRdb has only the in-frame clones, and not every one. V and J calls and clone size are copied from that table; D and trimming were computed from the DNA. The profile covers some 790,000 clones, with over 60% appearing a single time and under 2% taken by the ten largest. Germline CDR1 and CDR2: LNHDA and SQIVND (reference sequence). V lost 6 bases to trimming and J lost 8 bases, with 10 bases between them. This CDR3 has 11 amino acids. General study points: Across subsets, estimated richness was generally greater for naive than for memory populations. How much donors shared clonotypes was expected to be affected by sequencing depth.

This sequence joins TRBV19 and TRBJ1-2; D might be TRBD1 (5 bases). Specimen: memory CD4+ T cells sorted from blood. The subset was: CD45RA-negative fraction. This receptor was taken from a woman in her 30s in good health. The CDR3 DNA follows: TGTGCCAGTAGCGTAAGGGACGGCTACACCTTC. This sequence encodes CASSVRDGYTF.